The 9 T cell receptor beta chains below all came from one sample that was sequenced in a study of vaccination effects on CD4 cells after COVID-19 (dated by TCRdb to 2022 to 2024). After around eleven days of culture, CD4+ T cells were isolated with the EasySep CD4+ T cell isolation kit. These receptors' targets are unknown. The library came from the immunoSEQ multiplex PCR assay. Held by TCRdb, this immuneACCESS table contains in-frame sequences only and omits some clones. Under half of the omission traces to an unresolved V gene where checked; the cause of the rest is unknown. Recorded for this sample are tens of thousands of clones; 60% to 80% of them occurred a single time. The ten largest clones represent around 2% of the sample. Sample: CD4+ T cells from PBMCs cultured without peptide, taken before COVID-19 vaccination. These receptors were collected from a human donor who received a COVID-19 vaccine.

The chain links TRBV18 to TRBJ2-7, with D possibly TRBD2 on 6 matching bases. Germline V lookup: CDR1 KGHSH, CDR2 LQKENI. Trimming took off 3 bases at V and 6 bases at J, with 18 bases between the two ends. The CDR3 has 15 amino acids. This chain's CDR3 is CASSPSHGGASEQYV. The CDR3 DNA sequence: TGTGCCAGCTCACCGTCGCACGGAGGGGCCTCCGAGCAGTACGTC.

The chain has TRBV28 and TRBJ1-5, with D maybe TRBD1 (5 bases). With 2 bases removed from V and 2 bases from J, the gap between germline ends came to 10 bases. Germline CDR1 and CDR2: MDHEN and SYDVKM. This CDR3 region has 15 residues. The CDR3 nucleotides are TGTGCCAGCAGTTTACCGGGGACGGGCAATCAGCCCCAGCATTTT. Its protein product is CASSLPGTGNQPQHF.

The V and J genes are TRBV19 and TRBJ1-1; 7 bases agree with TRBD1. The CDR3 totals 18 residues. With 3 bases clipped from V and 0 bases from J, the junction kept 13 bases outside the gene matches. Germline V gives CDR1 LNHDA, CDR2 SQIVND (reference sequence). DNA for the CDR3: TGTGCCAGTAGTATCTTCACTCCAAACAGGGGAATGAACACTGAAGCTTTCTTT. It specifies CASSIFTPNRGMNTEAFF.

This clone was found once. V is TRBV4-1 and J is TRBJ2-3, with 12 bases lining up with TRBD2. V was pared by 4 bases and J by 0 bases, with 8 bases of the junction left unmatched. CDR1 is MGHRA, CDR2 YSYEKL, per germline. The CDR3 has 18 residues. CDR3 amino acids: CASSRTTSGGTSTDTQYF. In nucleotides, the CDR3 is TGCGCCAGCAGCCGTACGACTAGCGGGGGTACAAGCACAGATACGCAGTATTTT.

This clone was seen more than once but under ten times. The genes are TRBV6-5 and TRBJ1-3, with D perhaps TRBD1 (6 bases). V was clipped by 2 bases and J by 9 bases, with 14 bases between them. Per the germline V gene, CDR1 is MNHEY and CDR2 is SVGAGI. This CDR3 region has 14 residues. CDR3 DNA sequence: TGTGCCAGCAGTTACCTGGGACAACAGCGCACCATATATTTT. Translated: CASSYLGQQRTIYF.

The gene calls are TRBV7-3 and TRBJ2-3, with D maybe TRBD1 (5 bases). Trimming left V 0 bases short and J 4 bases short, with 11 bases between. This CDR3 is built from 15 residues. Looked up from germline, CDR1 is SGHTA and CDR2 is FQGTGA. CDR3 bases: TGTGCCAGCAGCTTAACTTCACTGGGGCCAGATACGCAGTATTTT. Translating it yields CASSLTSLGPDTQYF.

Details on this clone: Its ends do not fully match the called genes, so a read error is possible. The J gene is TRBJ2-5, the V gene TRBV2, with D perhaps assigned TRBD1 or TRBD2 (6 bases each). Per the germline V gene, CDR1 is SNHLY and CDR2 is FYNNEI. There are 15 residues in the CDR3. CDR3 region: CASTLGGDNQETQYF. The CDR3, as DNA: TGTGCCAGCACTCTCGGGGGCGATAACCAGGAGACCCAGTACTTC.

This clone was observed a few times. V usage is TRBV5-1 and J usage is TRBJ1-1; D unclear. Per germline, CDR1 SGHRS and CDR2 YFSETQ. The V end was cut by 0 bases, the J end by 5 bases, with 11 bases between. This CDR3 has 14 amino acids. The CDR3 DNA reads TGCGCCAGCAGCTTGGCGGCGGGAGCTACTGAAGCTTTCTTT. It encodes CASSLAAGATEAFF.

The rearrangement joins TRBV12-3 or TRBV12-4 to TRBJ1-3; D not resolved. This CDR3 is 13 amino acids long. V lost 6 bases to trimming and J lost 0 bases, with 6 bases between them. The CDR3 is CASRGLSGNTIYF. The CDR3 DNA follows: TGTGCCAGCAGAGGCCTCTCTGGAAACACCATATATTTT.